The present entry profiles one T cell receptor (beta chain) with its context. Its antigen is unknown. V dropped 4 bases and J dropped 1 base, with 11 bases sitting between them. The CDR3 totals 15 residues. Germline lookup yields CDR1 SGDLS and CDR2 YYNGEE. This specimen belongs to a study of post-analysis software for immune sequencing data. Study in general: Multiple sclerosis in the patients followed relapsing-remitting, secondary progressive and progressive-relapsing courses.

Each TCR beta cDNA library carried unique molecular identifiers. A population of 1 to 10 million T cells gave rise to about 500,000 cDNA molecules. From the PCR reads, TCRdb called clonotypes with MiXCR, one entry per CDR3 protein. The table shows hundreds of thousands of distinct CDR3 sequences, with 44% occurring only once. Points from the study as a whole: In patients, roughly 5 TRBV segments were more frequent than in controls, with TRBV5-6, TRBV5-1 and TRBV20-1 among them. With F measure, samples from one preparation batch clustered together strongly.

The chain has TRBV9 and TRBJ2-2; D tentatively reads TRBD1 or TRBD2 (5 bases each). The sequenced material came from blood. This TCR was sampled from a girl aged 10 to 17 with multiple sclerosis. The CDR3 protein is CASSPRGQNTGELFF. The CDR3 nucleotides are TGTGCCAGCAGCCCTCGGGGCCAGAACACCGGGGAGCTGTTTTTT. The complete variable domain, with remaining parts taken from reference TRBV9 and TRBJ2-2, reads DSGVTQTPKHLITATGQRVTLRCSPRSGDLSVYWYQQSLDQGLQFLIQYYNGEERAKGNILERFSAQQFPDLHSELNLSSLELGDSALYFCASSPRGQNTGELFFGEGSRLTVL.